This T cell receptor beta chain was recorded in a study of T cells after yellow fever vaccination. Overall study: SMART-Seq v4 Ultra Low Input handled preparation of low-cell-number fractions. Study outcomes and limitations: The secondary response showed a weaker magnitude and a faster peak, day 5 versus 15.

The table lists this clonotype with a few counts. Its antigen is as yet unknown. CDR3 length: 15 residues. CDR1 is MNHEY and CDR2 is SVGAGI in the germline V gene. Trimming stripped 0 bases from V and 5 bases from J, with 13 bases between. TCRdb re-called the 5' RACE reads through MiXCR, storing one row per CDR3 protein. Of roughly 190,000 distinct CDR3 sequences listed, roughly 11% were seen once; the top ten hold about 38%. This clonotype was sampled from a young man who received the YFV17D yellow fever vaccine. Material: CD8+ T cells sorted from PBMCs, obtained 15 days after the yellow fever booster vaccination. The chain combines TRBV6-5 with TRBJ1-1; D is unclear. The CDR3 coding sequence is TGTGCCAGCAGTTACTCAGCCGGGGTAAGGACTGAAGCTTTCTTT. Residues: CASSYSAGVRTEAFF.